The clone carrying this TCR beta chain was found once. Antigen specificity is unknown. The protocol was immunoSEQ multiplex PCR, while the TCRdb copy is restricted to in-frame clones and leaves out a portion. The sample holds about 120,000 clones, about 62% seen once. Losses at the gene ends were 2 bases for V and 5 bases for J; bases not matched to a gene: 4. This CDR3 region has 15 residues. Germline-derived CDR1 and CDR2 are MNHNS and SASEGT. The sample originates from a study of shared clonotypes between healthy human individuals. Overall study results and limits: The four-donor shared clonotypes exceeded non-shared clonotypes in generation probability, with non-shared ones scoring lower. Larger estimated richness was generally seen in naive subsets than in memory subsets. The sharing of 4% to 5.5% of naive CD4 clonotypes was seen across a few donors.

There were only Caucasian adults among the donors, and all lived in Nashville, Tennessee. The specimen sequenced was memory CD8+ T cells sorted from blood. Stated subset: CD45RO+ cells pooled with CCR7-negative TemRA cells. This receptor was identified in a young woman in good health. The V gene is TRBV6-1, the J gene TRBJ1-4; TRBD1 matches at 8 bases. CDR3 in DNA: TGTGCCAGCAGTGAATATCGGACAGGGAATGAAAAACTGTTTTTT. It translates to CASSEYRTGNEKLFF.